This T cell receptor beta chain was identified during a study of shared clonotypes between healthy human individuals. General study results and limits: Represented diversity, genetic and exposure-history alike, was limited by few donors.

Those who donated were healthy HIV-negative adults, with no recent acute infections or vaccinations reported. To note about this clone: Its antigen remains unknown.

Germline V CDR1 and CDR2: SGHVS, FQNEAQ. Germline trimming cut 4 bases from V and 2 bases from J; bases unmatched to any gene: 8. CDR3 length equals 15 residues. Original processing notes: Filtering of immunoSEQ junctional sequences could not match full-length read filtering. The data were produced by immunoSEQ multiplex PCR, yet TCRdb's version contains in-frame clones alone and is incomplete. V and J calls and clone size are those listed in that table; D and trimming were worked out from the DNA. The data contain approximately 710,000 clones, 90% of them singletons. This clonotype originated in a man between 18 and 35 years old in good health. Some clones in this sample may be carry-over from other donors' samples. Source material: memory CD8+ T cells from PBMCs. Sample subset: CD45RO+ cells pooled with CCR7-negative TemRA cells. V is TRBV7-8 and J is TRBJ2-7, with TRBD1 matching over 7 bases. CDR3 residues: CASSSTGTVPYEQYF. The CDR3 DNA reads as TGTGCCAGCAGCTCAACCGGGACAGTACCCTACGAGCAGTACTTC.